This TCR beta chain was retrieved from a study of CXCR3-negative and CXCR3-positive naive CD8 T cells. Of note for this clonotype: Its antigen remains unidentified.

Germline lookup yields CDR1 SQVTM and CDR2 ANQGSEA. The CDR3 sequence is 13 residues long. The TRB cDNA libraries were prepared by 5' RACE with UMI labels. TCRdb re-called the 5' RACE reads; every CDR3 protein appears as one record, without DNA. The repertoire table contains 7,500 to 9,000 distinct CDR3 sequences. The study's findings and limits: Memory CD8+ cells showed much lower diversity, while both naive subsets displayed comparably high diversity.

Sequenced material: naive CXCR3- CD8+ T cells from blood. Specified subset: CD45RO-CCR7+CD27+CD95- naive CD8+ T cells lacking CXCR3 (TNR3-). The sequence derives from a human donor in good health. Some clones in this sample may be carry-over from other donors' samples. V gene TRBV29-1 combines with J gene TRBJ2-5. CDR3 in amino acids: CSVELRHQETKYF.